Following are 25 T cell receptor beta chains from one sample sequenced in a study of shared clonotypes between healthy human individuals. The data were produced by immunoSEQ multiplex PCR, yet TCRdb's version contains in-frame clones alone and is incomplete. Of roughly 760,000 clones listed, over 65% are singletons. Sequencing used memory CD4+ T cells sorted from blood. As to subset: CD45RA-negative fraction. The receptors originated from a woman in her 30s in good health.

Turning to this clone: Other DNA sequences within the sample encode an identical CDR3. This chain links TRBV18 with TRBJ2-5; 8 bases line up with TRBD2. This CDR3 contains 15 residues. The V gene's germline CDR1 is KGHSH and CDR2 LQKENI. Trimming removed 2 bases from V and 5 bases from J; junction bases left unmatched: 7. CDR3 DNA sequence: TGTGCCAGCTCACCAGGACTAGCAGGTTGGGAGACCCAGTACTTC. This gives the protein CASSPGLAGWETQYF.

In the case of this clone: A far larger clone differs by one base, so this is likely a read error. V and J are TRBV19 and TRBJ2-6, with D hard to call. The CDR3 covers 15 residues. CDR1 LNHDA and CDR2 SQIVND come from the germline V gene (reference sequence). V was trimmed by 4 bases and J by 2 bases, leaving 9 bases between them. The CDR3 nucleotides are TGTGCCAGTAGTAACGCAAGGGCTGGGGCCAACGTCCTGACTTTC. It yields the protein CASSNARAGANVLTF.

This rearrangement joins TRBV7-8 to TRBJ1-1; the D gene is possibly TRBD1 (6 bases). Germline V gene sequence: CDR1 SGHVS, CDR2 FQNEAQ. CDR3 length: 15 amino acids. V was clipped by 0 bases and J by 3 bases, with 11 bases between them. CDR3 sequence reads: CASSLAGRGDTEAFF. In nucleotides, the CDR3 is TGTGCCAGCAGCTTAGCTGGTAGGGGGGACACTGAAGCTTTCTTT.

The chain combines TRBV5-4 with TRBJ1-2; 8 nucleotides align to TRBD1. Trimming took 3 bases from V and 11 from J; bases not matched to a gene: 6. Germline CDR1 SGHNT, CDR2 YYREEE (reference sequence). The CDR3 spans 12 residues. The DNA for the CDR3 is TGTGCCAGCAGCTCATCTGGGACAGGTTACACCTTC. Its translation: CASSSSGTGYTF. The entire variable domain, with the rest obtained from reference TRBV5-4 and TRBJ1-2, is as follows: ETGVTQSPTHLIKTRGQQVTLRCSSQSGHNTVSWYQQALGQGPQFIFQYYREEENGRGNFPPRFSGLQFPNYSSELNVNALELDDSALYLCASSSSGTGYTFGSGTRLTVV.

The CDR3 region is CASRDGLAYPDTQYF. For the CDR3, the DNA is TGTGCCAGCAGGGATGGACTAGCGTACCCAGATACGCAGTATTTT. The rearrangement joins TRBV2 to TRBJ2-3, with 9 bases matching TRBD2. The CDR3 contains 15 residues. Unmatched junction bases numbered 8, after V lost 6 bases and J lost 4 bases. Germline CDR1 is SNHLY and CDR2 is FYNNEI.

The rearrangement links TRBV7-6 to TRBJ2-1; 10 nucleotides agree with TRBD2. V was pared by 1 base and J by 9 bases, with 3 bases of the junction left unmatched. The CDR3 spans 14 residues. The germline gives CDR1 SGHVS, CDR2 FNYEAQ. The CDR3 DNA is TGTGCCAGCAGCTTAGAGGGGACTAGCGTTGAGCAGTTCTTC. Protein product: CASSLEGTSVEQFF.

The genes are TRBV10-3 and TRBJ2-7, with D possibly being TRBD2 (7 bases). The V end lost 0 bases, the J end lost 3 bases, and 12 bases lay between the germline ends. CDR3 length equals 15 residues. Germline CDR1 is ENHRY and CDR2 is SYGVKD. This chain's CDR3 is CAISESQGGVYEQYF. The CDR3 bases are TGTGCCATCAGTGAGTCACAGGGAGGGGTCTACGAGCAGTACTTC.

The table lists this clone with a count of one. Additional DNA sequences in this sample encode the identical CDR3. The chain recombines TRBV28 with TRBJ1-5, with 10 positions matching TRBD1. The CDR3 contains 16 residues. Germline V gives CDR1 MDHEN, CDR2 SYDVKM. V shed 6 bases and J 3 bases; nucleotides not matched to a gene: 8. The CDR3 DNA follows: TGTGCCAGCAGCCCATCCGGGACAGGGGCCAATCAGCCCCAGCATTTT. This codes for CASSPSGTGANQPQHF.

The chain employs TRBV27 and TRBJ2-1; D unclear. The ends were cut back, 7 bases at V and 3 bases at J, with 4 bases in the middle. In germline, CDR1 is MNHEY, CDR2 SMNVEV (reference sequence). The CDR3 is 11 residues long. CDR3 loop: CASTDYNEQFF. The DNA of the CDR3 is TGTGCCAGCACGGACTACAATGAGCAGTTCTTC.

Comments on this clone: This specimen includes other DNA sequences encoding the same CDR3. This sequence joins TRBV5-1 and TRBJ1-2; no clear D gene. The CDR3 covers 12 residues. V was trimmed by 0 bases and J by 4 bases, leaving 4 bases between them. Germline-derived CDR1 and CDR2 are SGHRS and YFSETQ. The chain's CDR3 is CASSLDGYGYTF. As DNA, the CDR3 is TGCGCCAGCAGCTTGGACGGCTATGGCTACACCTTC. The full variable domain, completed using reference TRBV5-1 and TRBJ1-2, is KAGVTQTPRYLIKTRGQQVTLSCSPISGHRSVSWYQQTPGQGLQFLFEYFSETQRNKGNFPGRFSGRQFSNSRSEMNVSTLELGDSALYLCASSLDGYGYTFGSGTRLTVV.

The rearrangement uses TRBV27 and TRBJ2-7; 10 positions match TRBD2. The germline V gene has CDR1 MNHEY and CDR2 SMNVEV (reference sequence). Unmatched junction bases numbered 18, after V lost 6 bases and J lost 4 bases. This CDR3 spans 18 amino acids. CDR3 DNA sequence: TGTGCCAGCAGGGGGGGACAGGCTTGGACTAGCGGAATGTACGAGCAGTACTTC. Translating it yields CASRGGQAWTSGMYEQYF.

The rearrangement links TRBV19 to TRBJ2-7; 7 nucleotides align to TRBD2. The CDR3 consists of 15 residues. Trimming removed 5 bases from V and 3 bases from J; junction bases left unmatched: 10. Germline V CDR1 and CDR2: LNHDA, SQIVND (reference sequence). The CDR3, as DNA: TGTGCCAGTAGTTCGCGATCAGCGGGAAGCTACGAGCAGTACTTC. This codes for CASSSRSAGSYEQYF.

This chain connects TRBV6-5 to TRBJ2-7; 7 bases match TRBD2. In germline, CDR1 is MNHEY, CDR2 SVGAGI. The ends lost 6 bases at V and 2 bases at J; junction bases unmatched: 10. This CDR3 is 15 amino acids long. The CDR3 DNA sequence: TGTGCCAGCAGGGACCCAGGTCGGGGGGCCTACGAGCAGTACTTC. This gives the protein CASRDPGRGAYEQYF.

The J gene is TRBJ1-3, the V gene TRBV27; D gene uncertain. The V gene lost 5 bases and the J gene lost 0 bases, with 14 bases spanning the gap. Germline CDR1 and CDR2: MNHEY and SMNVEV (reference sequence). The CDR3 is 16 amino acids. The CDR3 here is CASSGLSQLSGNTIYF. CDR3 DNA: TGTGCCAGCAGTGGACTGTCCCAGCTCTCTGGAAACACCATATATTTT.

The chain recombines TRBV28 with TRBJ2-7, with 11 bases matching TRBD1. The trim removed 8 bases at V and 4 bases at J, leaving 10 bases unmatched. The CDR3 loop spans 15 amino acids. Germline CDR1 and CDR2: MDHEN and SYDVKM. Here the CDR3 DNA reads TGTGCCAGCCGACCTTGGACAGGGGGCGTTTACGAGCAGTACTTC. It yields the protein CASRPWTGGVYEQYF.

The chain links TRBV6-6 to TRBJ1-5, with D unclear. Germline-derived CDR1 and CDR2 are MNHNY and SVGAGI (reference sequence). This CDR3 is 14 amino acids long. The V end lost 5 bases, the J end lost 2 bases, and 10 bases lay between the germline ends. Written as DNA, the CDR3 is TGTGCCAGCAGTACGCGCCGGGGCAATCAGCCCCAGCATTTT. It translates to CASSTRRGNQPQHF.

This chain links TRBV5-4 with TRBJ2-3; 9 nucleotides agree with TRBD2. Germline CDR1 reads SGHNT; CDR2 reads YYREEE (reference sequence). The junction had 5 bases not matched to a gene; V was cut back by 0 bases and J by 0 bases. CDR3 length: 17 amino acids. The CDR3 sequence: CASSLGLAVPSTDTQYF. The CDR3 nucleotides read TGTGCCAGCAGCTTGGGACTAGCGGTACCTAGCACAGATACGCAGTATTTT.

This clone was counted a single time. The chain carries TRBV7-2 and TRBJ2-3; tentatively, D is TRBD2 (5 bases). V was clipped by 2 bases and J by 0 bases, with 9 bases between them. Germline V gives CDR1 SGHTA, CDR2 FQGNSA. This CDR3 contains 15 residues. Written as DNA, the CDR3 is TGTGCCAGCAGCTTAAGCGGCACCAGCACAGATACGCAGTATTTT. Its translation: CASSLSGTSTDTQYF.

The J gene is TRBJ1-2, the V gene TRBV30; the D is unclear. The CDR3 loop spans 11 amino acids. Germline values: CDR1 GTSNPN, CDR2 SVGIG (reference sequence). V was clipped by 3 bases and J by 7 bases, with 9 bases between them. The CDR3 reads CAWRRVGGYTF. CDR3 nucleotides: TGTGCCTGGAGGAGGGTCGGTGGCTACACCTTC.

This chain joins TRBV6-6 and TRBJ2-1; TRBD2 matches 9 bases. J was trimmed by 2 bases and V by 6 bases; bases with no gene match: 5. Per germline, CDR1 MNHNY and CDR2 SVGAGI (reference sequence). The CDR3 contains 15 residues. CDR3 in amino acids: CASSRGGGPYNEQFF. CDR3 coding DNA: TGTGCCAGCAGCCGCGGGGGGGGCCCCTACAATGAGCAGTTCTTC.

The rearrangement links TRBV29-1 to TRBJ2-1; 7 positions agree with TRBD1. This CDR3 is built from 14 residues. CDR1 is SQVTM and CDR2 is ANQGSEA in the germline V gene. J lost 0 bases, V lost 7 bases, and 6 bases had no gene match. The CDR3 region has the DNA TGCAGCGGGAAAAACAGGGGCTCCTACAATGAGCAGTTCTTC. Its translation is CSGKNRGSYNEQFF.

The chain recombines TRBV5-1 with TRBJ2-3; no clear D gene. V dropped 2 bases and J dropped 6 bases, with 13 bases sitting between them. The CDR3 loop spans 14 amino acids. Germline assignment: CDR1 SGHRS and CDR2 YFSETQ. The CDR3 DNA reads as TGCGCCAGCAGCTTCGGCACCTACTCCGATACGCAGTATTTT. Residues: CASSFGTYSDTQYF.

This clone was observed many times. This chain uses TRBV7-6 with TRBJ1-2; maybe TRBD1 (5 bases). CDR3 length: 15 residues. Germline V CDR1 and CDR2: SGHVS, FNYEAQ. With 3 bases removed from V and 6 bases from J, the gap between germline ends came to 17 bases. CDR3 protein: CASSFFPGAKDGYTF. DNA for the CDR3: TGTGCCAGCAGCTTTTTTCCCGGGGCAAAAGATGGCTACACCTTC.

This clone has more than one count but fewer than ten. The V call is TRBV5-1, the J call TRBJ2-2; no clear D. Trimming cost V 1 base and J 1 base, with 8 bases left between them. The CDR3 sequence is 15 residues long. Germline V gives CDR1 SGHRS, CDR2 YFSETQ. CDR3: CASSLSIGNTGELFF. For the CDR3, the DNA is TGCGCCAGCAGCTTGTCGATCGGGAACACCGGGGAGCTGTTTTTT. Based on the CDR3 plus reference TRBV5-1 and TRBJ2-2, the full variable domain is KAGVTQTPRYLIKTRGQQVTLSCSPISGHRSVSWYQQTPGQGLQFLFEYFSETQRNKGNFPGRFSGRQFSNSRSEMNVSTLELGDSALYLCASSLSIGNTGELFFGEGSRLTVL.

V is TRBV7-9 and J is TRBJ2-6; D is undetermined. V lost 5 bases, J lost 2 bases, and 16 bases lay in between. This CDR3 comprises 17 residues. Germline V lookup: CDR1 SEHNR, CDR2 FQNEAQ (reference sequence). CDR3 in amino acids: CASSAQQLGTGANVLTF. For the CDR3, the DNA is TGTGCCAGCAGCGCCCAACAGCTTGGGACTGGGGCCAACGTCCTGACTTTC.